The T cell receptor (beta chain) under discussion was sequenced for a study of Ad26.COV2.S vaccination and SARS-CoV-2 variants. Study as a whole: This donor came from the COV1001 trial of Ad26.COV2.S. Participants got Ad26.COV2.S intramuscularly, once or twice 56 days apart. Findings of the study overall: The TCR breadth and depth analyses may have understated or missed part of the total T cell responses.

The V and J ends lost 10 bases and 6 bases, in that order; junction bases with no gene match: 5. The CDR3 sequence is 11 residues long. Germline lookup yields CDR1 KGHDR and CDR2 SFDVKD. Treatment defined: roughly 20 received Ad26.COV2.S at low or high dose, single or two shots; 5 received placebo; per-sample allocation not given. Following the first vaccine or placebo injection, samples were taken on day 63. At a Boston site, the person donating was an adult of 18-55 years. The table came from immunoSEQ multiplex PCR; TCRdb's copy has only in-frame clones and leaves some out. The sample records 300,000 to 350,000 clones, around 83% being singletons. In the case of this clone: Its antigen is unknown.

The sequencing here drew on peripheral blood, taken in a trial of Ad26.COV2.S vaccine versus placebo. V usage is TRBV24-1 and J usage is TRBJ2-7; 7 bases fit TRBD1. The clonotype comes from a person between 18 and 65 years old who received the Ad26.COV2.S COVID-19 vaccine or a placebo. The CDR3 here is CATGQPSEQYF. The CDR3 nucleotides read TGTGCCACGGGACAGCCGTCCGAGCAGTACTTC.